Below, 12 T cell receptor beta chains from the same sample are listed, as sequenced in a study of neurological immune-mediated disorders. Each CDR3 protein is one row after TCRdb ran MiXCR on the 5' RACE reads. The sample comprises 50,000 to 80,000 distinct CDR3 sequences, 3.5% to 5.5% of which are singletons, and about 6.9% rests with the top ten. What was sequenced was PBMCs. All receptors come from a man under 40 with multiple sclerosis.

This clonotype appeared many times. V usage is TRBV5-1 and J usage is TRBJ2-2, with 7 nucleotides matching TRBD1. The CDR3 runs 16 residues. Trimming took 2 bases from V and 4 from J; bases not matched to a gene: 8. Germline CDR1 and CDR2: SGHRS and YFSETQ. The CDR3 nucleotides read TGCGCCAGCAGCTTTATTCGGGACAGCCCCACCGGGGAGCTGTTTTTT. Translating gives CASSFIRDSPTGELFF.

This clonotype was recorded a few times. With a much larger clone just one base away, this may be a read error. V usage is TRBV5-1 and J usage is TRBJ1-2; unclear D gene. The CDR3 has 15 amino acids. V was trimmed by 4 bases and J by 2 bases, leaving 15 bases between them. Germline lookup yields CDR1 SGHRS and CDR2 YFSETQ. The CDR3 nucleotides read TGCGCCAGCAGCGCTGGAGGGAAAAGAAACTATGGCTACACCTTC. Encoded protein: CASSAGGKRNYGYTF. The whole variable domain, remainder taken from reference TRBV5-1 and TRBJ1-2, is KAGVTQTPRYLIKTRGQQVTLSCSPISGHRSVSWYQQTPGQGLQFLFEYFSETQRNKGNFPGRFSGRQFSNSRSEMNVSTLELGDSALYLCASSAGGKRNYGYTFGSGTRLTVV.

This clonotype was seen repeatedly, ten times or more. The chain combines TRBV7-9 with TRBJ2-1; tentatively, D is TRBD1 (5 bases). Trimming left V 1 base short and J 2 bases short, with 15 bases between. Germline loops: CDR1 SEHNR, CDR2 FQNEAQ (reference sequence). This CDR3 has 17 amino acids. The DNA of the CDR3 is TGTGCCAGCAGCTTAGGATTGACAGCAGGACCCTACAATGAGCAGTTCTTC. Protein product: CASSLGLTAGPYNEQFF.

This clonotype occurred a few times. An end of the junction differs from the germline gene, which may be a read error. V gene TRBV5-6 combines with J gene TRBJ1-5; 8 nucleotides line up with TRBD1. Germline V gives CDR1 SGHDT, CDR2 YYEEEE. The CDR3 runs to 14 residues. CDR3 region: CASSVTGGNQPQNF. CDR3 coding DNA: TGTGCCAGCAGCGTTACAGGGGGGAATCAGCCCCAGAATTTT.

This clonotype was seen many times. The chain is built from TRBV4-1 and TRBJ2-5, with 8 bases identical to TRBD1. V was clipped by 1 base and J by 4 bases; unmatched bases: 11. The CDR3 is made up of 17 amino acids. The V gene's germline CDR1 is MGHRA and CDR2 YSYEKL. The CDR3 DNA is TGCGCCAGCAGCCAAGCATCAGGACAGGGTTTTGCAGAGACCCAGTACTTC. Translation: CASSQASGQGFAETQYF.

This clonotype was seen ten or more times. The chain is built from TRBV11-1 and TRBJ1-1, with D possibly being TRBD1 (5 bases). The CDR3 sequence is 15 residues long. The V gene lost 4 bases and the J gene lost 1 base, with 13 bases spanning the gap. CDR1 SGHAT and CDR2 FQDESV come from the germline V gene (reference sequence). This CDR3 reads CASSWTGRGNTEAFF. The CDR3 DNA sequence: TGTGCCAGCAGCTGGACCGGTAGGGGGAACACTGAAGCTTTCTTT.

This clonotype has a count of ten or more. The chain employs TRBV14 and TRBJ1-1; tentatively, D is TRBD1 (6 bases). Germline values: CDR1 SGHDN, CDR2 FVKESK. V lost 0 bases and J 10 bases, leaving 12 bases between the germline ends. CDR3 length: 13 residues. In DNA form, the CDR3 reads TGTGCCAGCAGCCAAGATAGGGGGATGAGAGCTTTCTTT. Protein: CASSQDRGMRAFF.

This clonotype has only a few counts. The chain recombines TRBV24-1 with TRBJ1-1; D not resolved. Trimming pared 8 bases from V and 0 bases from J, leaving 9 bases between. The V gene's germline CDR1 is KGHDR and CDR2 SFDVKD. This CDR3 is 13 amino acids long. The CDR3 sequence: CATMGGMNTEAFF. The CDR3 DNA reads as TGTGCCACCATGGGAGGGATGAACACTGAAGCTTTCTTT.

The chain recombines TRBV20-1 with TRBJ2-5; TRBD1 matches at 8 bases. After removal of 0 bases from V and 2 bases from J, the junction contained 5 bases not matched to a gene. In germline, CDR1 is DFQATT, CDR2 SNEGSKA (reference sequence). This CDR3 is 15 amino acids long. CDR3 sequence: CSAREVRTGQETQYF. CDR3 in DNA: TGCAGTGCTAGAGAGGTTAGGACAGGGCAAGAGACCCAGTACTTC.

This clonotype was detected ten times or more. V gene TRBV6-5 combines with J gene TRBJ2-1; the match to TRBD2 covers 11 bases. The CDR3 runs 16 residues. V was clipped by 4 bases and J by 4 bases; unmatched bases: 6. The germline V gene encodes CDR1 MNHEY and CDR2 SVGAGI. Here the CDR3 DNA reads TGTGCCAGCAGTTCATTAGCGGGGGGGAATTACAATGAGCAGTTCTTC. The encoded protein is CASSSLAGGNYNEQFF.

This clonotype has a count of ten or more. The chain recombines TRBV7-3 with TRBJ2-2, with 7 bases identical to TRBD1. Germline V CDR1 and CDR2: SGHTA, FQGTGA. Losses at the gene ends were 8 bases for V and 6 bases for J; bases not matched to a gene: 18. The CDR3 runs 17 residues. The CDR3 reads CASRRDSLTLGAGELFF. In nucleotides, the CDR3 is TGTGCCAGCCGTAGGGACAGCCTAACCCTTGGGGCCGGGGAGCTGTTTTTT.

This clonotype has at least ten counts. This chain links TRBV20-1 with TRBJ1-3; 9 positions match TRBD1. The V and J ends lost 5 bases and 4 bases, in that order; junction bases with no gene match: 6. Per the germline V gene, CDR1 is DFQATT and CDR2 is SNEGSKA (reference sequence). This CDR3 region has 14 residues. The CDR3 sequence is CSAPNRGLGNTIYF. In DNA, the CDR3 is TGCAGTGCTCCCAACAGGGGGCTAGGAAACACCATATATTTT.